This T cell receptor (beta chain) was observed in a study of cytomegalovirus exposure and HLA in healthy donors. Study as a whole: Samples from HLA-typed donors yielded approximately 88 million unique TCRs in an early data release. General study findings and limits: Later analysis indicated greater clonal expansion among HLA-associated TCR beta chains than among equally common other chains. Based on reports, TCR beta sequences accurately predicted HLA-A and HLA-B alleles for most subjects.

Trimming took 7 bases from V and 1 from J, leaving 9 bases between them. This CDR3 region has 12 residues. CDR1 is SQVTM, CDR2 ANQGSEA, per germline. The PCR ran on 60 Vbeta and 13 Jbeta primers. Generated by immunoSEQ multiplex PCR, the TCRdb table keeps only in-frame clones and is missing some. The sample lists 100,000 to 150,000 clones, over 9.5% occurring once. A note on this clone: What it recognizes is unknown.

The receptor's source is a woman younger than 35 in good health and CMV-seropositive. The rearrangement joins TRBV29-1 to TRBJ2-3; tentative D call: TRBD1 (5 bases). Sequencing was carried out using PBMCs. CDR3 protein: CSASTGTDTQYF. Written as DNA, the CDR3 is TGCAGCGCCTCGACAGGCACAGATACGCAGTATTTT.